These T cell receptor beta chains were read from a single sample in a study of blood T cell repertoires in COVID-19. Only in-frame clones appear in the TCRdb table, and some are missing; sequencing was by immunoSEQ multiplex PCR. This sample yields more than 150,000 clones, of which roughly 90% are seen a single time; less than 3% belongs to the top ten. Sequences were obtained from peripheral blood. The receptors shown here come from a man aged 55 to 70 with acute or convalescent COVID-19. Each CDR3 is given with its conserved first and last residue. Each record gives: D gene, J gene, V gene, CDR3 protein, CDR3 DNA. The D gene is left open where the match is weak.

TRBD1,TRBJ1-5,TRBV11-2,CASSPDRGNQPQHF,TGTGCCAGCAGCCCGGACAGGGGCAATCAGCCCCAGCATTTT
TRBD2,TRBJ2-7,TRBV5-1,CASSPETGEGEQYF,TGCGCCAGCAGCCCGGAAACGGGGGAGGGCGAGCAGTACTTC
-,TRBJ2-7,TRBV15,CATTPTAGASYEQYF,TGTGCCACCACACCGACCGCGGGGGCCTCCTACGAGCAGTACTTC
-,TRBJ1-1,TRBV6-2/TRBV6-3,CASSYSQGLNTEAFF,TGTGCCAGCAGTTACAGTCAGGGCTTGAACACTGAAGCTTTCTTT
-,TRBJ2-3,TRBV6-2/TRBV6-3,CASSYSSHWEGTDTQYF,TGTGCCAGCAGTTACTCGTCCCACTGGGAGGGCACAGATACGCAGTATTTT
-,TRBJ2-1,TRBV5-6,CASSLRFTGIRPSEQFF,TGTGCCAGCAGCTTGCGGTTTACGGGGATCCGGCCCAGTGAGCAGTTCTTC
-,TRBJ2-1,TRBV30,CAWSPFKIVGGPNEQFF,TGTGCCTGGAGTCCTTTCAAAATAGTGGGGGGGCCCAATGAGCAGTTCTTC
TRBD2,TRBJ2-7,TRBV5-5,CASSFGGTSGAYEQYF,TGTGCCAGCAGCTTTGGAGGGACTAGCGGGGCCTACGAGCAGTACTTC
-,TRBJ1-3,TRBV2,CARGRAGNTIYF,TGTGCCAGAGGCAGGGCTGGAAACACCATATATTTT
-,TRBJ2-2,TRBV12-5,CASLRAWGTWGELFF,TGTGCTAGTCTTCGGGCCTGGGGGACTTGGGGGGAGCTGTTTTTT
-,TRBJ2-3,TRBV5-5,CASSLSTRGGYDTQYF,TGTGCCAGCAGCTTATCCACTCGAGGGGGTTACGATACGCAGTATTTT
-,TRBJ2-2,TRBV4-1,CASSQDGWLVSNTGELFF,TGCGCCAGCAGCCAAGACGGCTGGCTAGTTAGTAACACCGGGGAGCTGTTTTTT
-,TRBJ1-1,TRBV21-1,CASSKCGRTGVTSAFF,TGTGCCAGCAGCAAATGCGGTCGGACAGGCGTAACGAGTGCTTTCTTT
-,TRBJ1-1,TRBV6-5,CASSTPGTGNTEAFF,TGTGCCAGCAGTACCCCCGGCACAGGTAACACTGAAGCTTTCTTT
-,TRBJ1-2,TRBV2,CASSEAETGSYGYTF,TGTGCCAGCAGTGAAGCAGAGACAGGCTCCTATGGCTACACCTTC
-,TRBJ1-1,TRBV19,CASSPGGAGWTEAFF,TGTGCCAGTAGCCCAGGCGGGGCTGGGTGGACTGAAGCTTTCTTT
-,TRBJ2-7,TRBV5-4,CASSLGQYEQYF,TGTGCCAGCAGCCTCGGACAGTACGAGCAGTACTTC
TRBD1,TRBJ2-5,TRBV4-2,CASSLGTAGGETQYF,TGTGCCAGCAGCCTTGGGACAGCCGGCGGGGAGACCCAGTACTTC
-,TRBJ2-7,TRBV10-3,CASGGGGPYEQYF,TGTGCCTCGGGAGGTGGGGGGCCCTACGAGCAGTACTTC
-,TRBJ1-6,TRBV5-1,CASSLAGLSSLHF,TGCGCCAGCAGCCTGGCGGGTCTTTCCTCCCTCCACTTT
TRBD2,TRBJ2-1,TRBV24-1,CATSDPGSSGGAWRNEQFF,TGTGCCACCAGTGACCCAGGGAGTAGCGGGGGGGCCTGGAGAAATGAGCAGTTCTTC
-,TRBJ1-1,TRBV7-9,CASSLQMTEAFF,TGTGCCAGCAGCTTACAGATGACTGAAGCTTTCTTT